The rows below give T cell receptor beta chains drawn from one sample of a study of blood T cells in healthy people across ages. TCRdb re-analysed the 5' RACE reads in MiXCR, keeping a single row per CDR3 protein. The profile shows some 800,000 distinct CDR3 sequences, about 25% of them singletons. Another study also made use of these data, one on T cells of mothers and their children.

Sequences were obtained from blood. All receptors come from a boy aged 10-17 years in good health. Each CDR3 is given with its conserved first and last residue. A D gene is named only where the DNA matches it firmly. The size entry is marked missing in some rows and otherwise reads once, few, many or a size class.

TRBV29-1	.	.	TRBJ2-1	TGCAGCGTTGATTTCGGGGGATACAACCTCGACAATGAGCAGTTCTTC	CSVDFGGYNLDNEQFF
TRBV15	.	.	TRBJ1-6	TGTGCCACCAGACAGGGTGGAGGTTCACCCCTCCACTTT	CATRQGGGSPLHF
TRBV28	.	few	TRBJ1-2	TGTGCCAGCAGTTTATGGATGGGGGGGGCGTCTCCCCATCCCGGCTACACCTTC	CASSLWMGGASPHPGYTF
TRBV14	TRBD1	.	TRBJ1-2	TGTGCCAGCAGCTTTGACAGGGAAGGCTACACCTTC	CASSFDREGYTF
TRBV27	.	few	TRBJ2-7	TGTGCCAGCAGGGGTCTGAGCGACGAGCAGTACTTC	CASRGLSDEQYF
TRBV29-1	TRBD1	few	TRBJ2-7	TGCAGCGTTGAACTGGACAGGGGGCAGGACGAGCAGTACTTC	CSVELDRGQDEQYF
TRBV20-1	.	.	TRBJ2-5	TGCAGTGCTAGTAAAAGGGGAGCGGTAGAGACCCAGTACTTC	CSASKRGAVETQYF
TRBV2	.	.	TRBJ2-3	TGTGCCAGCAGTGGCTTGACTAGCACAGATACGCAGTATTTT	CASSGLTSTDTQYF
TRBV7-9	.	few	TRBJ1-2	TGTGCCAGCAGCTTTTATTACAAAGCTAACTATGGCTACACCTTC	CASSFYYKANYGYTF
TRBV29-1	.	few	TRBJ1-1	TGCAGCGTTGAACTACGGGGACGGAGGAACACTGAAGCTTTCTTT	CSVELRGRRNTEAFF
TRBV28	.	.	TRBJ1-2	TGTGCCAGCAGTCCCTTCTTTTCAGGGACCGACTATGGCTACACCTTC	CASSPFFSGTDYGYTF
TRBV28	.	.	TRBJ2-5	TGTGTTTGTAGTGGCAGAATAGCGATAGAGACCCAGTACTTC	CVCSGRIAIETQYF
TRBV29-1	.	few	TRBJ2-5	TGCAGCATTGGTCAGGGGTCCTTC	CSIGQGSF
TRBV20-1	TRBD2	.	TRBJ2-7	TGCAGTGCTAGTAAGCCTAGCGGGTCATACGAGCAGTACTTC	CSASKPSGSYEQYF
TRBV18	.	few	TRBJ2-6	TGTGCCAGCTCACCAAACGCAGGGCCCCTCTCTGGGGCCAACGTCCTGACTTTC	CASSPNAGPLSGANVLTF
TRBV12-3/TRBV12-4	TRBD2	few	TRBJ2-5	TGTGCCAGTACTGGCGGGAGCGGTCAGACCCAGTACTTC	CASTGGSGQTQYF
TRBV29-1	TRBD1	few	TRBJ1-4	TGCAGCGGTGGACAGGGAGAAAAACTGTTTTTT	CSGGQGEKLFF
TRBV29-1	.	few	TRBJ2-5	TGCAGCGTTGAATGGGAGAACCTCCAAGAGACCCAGTACTTC	CSVEWENLQETQYF
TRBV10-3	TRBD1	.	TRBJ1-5	TGTGCCATCAGAGGACAGGATAGCAATCAGCCCCAGCATTTT	CAIRGQDSNQPQHF
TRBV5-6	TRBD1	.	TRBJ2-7	TGTGCCTGCAGTCTCAGGGGGCCAATCTACGAGCAGTACTTC	CACSLRGPIYEQYF
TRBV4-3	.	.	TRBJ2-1	TGCGCCAGCGGAGGACACTCTCTAGGTACGAATGAGCAGTTCTTC	CASGGHSLGTNEQFF
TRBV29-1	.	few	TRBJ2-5	TGCAGCTCAGGAGCCCAGTACTTC	CSSGAQYF
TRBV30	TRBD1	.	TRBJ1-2	TGTGCCTGGAGTACGGGACAGGGTCGCGGCTACACCTTC	CAWSTGQGRGYTF
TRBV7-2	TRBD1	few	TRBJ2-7	TGTGCCAGCAGCCCTTTTACAGGGGCCTTCTACGAGCAGTACTTC	CASSPFTGAFYEQYF
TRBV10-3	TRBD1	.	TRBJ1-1	TGTGCCATCAGTACCGGGACAGGGGTACCGGACACTGAAGCTTTCTTT	CAISTGTGVPDTEAFF
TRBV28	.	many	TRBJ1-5	TGTGCCAGCAGTCCGTACCCCGGGACGGTGGGGAATCAGCCCCAGCATTTT	CASSPYPGTVGNQPQHF
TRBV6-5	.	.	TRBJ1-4	TGTGCCAGCAGGCTGGAATACAATTCAGGGGAAAAACTGTTTTTT	CASRLEYNSGEKLFF
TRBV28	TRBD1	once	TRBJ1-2	TGTGCCAGCAGTTTAGTGCAGGGGGAGAAGGGCTACACCTTC	CASSLVQGEKGYTF
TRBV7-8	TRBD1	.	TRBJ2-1	TGTGCCAGCAGCTTAGGACAGGGGACAAATGAGCAGTTCTTC	CASSLGQGTNEQFF
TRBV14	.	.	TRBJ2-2	TGTGCCGGCAAGAAGGGAGGCGCCGGGGAGCTGTTTTTT	CAGKKGGAGELFF
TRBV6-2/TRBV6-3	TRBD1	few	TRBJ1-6	TGTGCCAGCAGTTATGAACAGGGGAGGCCCCTCTATAATTCACCCCTCCACTTT	CASSYEQGRPLYNSPLHF
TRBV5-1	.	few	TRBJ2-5	TGCGCCAGCAGCCTCACCGGGGGGCCCCAAGAGACCCAGTACTTC	CASSLTGGPQETQYF
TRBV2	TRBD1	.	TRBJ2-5	TGTGCCAGCAATAGAAACCGGGACAGGGGGCAAGAGACCCAGTACTTC	CASNRNRDRGQETQYF
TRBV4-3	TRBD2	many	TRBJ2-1	TGTGCCAGCAGCCAGGGACTATCCTCCTACAATGAGCAGTTCTTC	CASSQGLSSYNEQFF
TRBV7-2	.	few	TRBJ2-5	TGTGCCAGCGGCCCGAAAGCAGGGGAGACCCAGTACTTC	CASGPKAGETQYF
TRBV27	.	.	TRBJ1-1	TGTGCCAGCAGTTTATCAGCGGGCCAAACATACACTGAAGCTTTCTTT	CASSLSAGQTYTEAFF
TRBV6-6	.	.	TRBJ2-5	TGTGCCAGCACCAGGGGGGGAGAGACCCAGTACTTC	CASTRGGETQYF
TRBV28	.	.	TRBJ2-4	TGTGCCAGCGGGGAGCTTCCAGGGGCCAAAAACATTCAGTACTTC	CASGELPGAKNIQYF
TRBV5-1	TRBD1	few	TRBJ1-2	TGCGCCAGCAGCTCCGCCCAGGACAGGGGCCATGGCTACACCTTC	CASSSAQDRGHGYTF
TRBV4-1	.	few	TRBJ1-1	TGCGCCAGCAGCCTCCTCTGGACAGCCTCCAACACTGAAGCTTTCTTT	CASSLLWTASNTEAFF
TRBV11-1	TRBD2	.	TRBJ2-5	TGTGCCAGCAGCCTGGGTAGCGGGAGTGGAGTGATGGAGACCCAGTACTTC	CASSLGSGSGVMETQYF
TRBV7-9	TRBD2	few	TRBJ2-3	TGTGCCAGCAGCTCCACCCTTTATAGCGGGGAAAGCACAGATACGCAGTATTTT	CASSSTLYSGESTDTQYF
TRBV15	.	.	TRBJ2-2	TGTGCCACCAGCAGTGGACAGCCGAGGACCGGGGAGCTGTTTTTT	CATSSGQPRTGELFF
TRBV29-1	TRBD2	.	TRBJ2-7	TGCAGCGTTGAGGGAGGGCCCGCCGAGCAGTACTTC	CSVEGGPAEQYF
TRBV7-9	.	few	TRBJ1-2	TGTGCCAGCAGTTCACTAGGGACGCCCCACTATGGCTACACCTTC	CASSSLGTPHYGYTF
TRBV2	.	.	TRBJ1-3	TGTGCCAGCAGTGAAATCTACGGCCTTGACGGAAACACCATATATTTT	CASSEIYGLDGNTIYF
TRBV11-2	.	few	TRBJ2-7	TGTGCCAGCAGCTTAGTCGGGGTTCGATCATCCTACGAGCAGTACTTC	CASSLVGVRSSYEQYF
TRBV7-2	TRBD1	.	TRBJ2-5	TGTGCCAGCAGCTTCCCGACAGGGGGGAGGGAGACCCAGTACTTC	CASSFPTGGRETQYF
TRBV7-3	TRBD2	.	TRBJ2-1	TGTGCCAGCAGCATCCGACTAGCGACCTACAATGAGCAGTTCTTC	CASSIRLATYNEQFF
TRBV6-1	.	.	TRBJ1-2	TGTGCCAGCAGTGACCTTCACAGGGCCTCTAACTATGGCTACACCTTC	CASSDLHRASNYGYTF
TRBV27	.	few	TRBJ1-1	TGTGCCAGCAGTTTATTCAGGGCCTTGAACACTGAAGCTTTCTTT	CASSLFRALNTEAFF